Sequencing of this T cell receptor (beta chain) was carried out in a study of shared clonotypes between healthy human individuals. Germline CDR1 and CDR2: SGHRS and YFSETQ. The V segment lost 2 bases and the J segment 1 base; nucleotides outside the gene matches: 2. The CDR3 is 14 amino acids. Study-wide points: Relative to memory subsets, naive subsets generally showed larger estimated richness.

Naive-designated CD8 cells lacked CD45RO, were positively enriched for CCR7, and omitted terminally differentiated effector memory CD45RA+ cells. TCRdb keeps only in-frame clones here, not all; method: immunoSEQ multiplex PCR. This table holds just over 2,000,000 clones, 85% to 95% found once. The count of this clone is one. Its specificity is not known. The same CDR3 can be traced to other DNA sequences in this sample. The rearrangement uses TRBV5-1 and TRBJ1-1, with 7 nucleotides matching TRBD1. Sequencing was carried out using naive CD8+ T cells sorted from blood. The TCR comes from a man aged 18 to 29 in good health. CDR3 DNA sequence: TGCGCCAGCAGCTTAGACAGGGAGAACACTGAAGCTTTCTTT. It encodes CASSLDRENTEAFF.